This TCR beta chain derives from a study of cytomegalovirus exposure and HLA in healthy donors. Germline V gives CDR1 ENHRY, CDR2 SYGVKD. The CDR3 runs to 14 residues. V lost 6 bases and J 3 bases, leaving 15 bases between the germline ends. Amplification used 60 Vbeta primers and 13 Jbeta primers. This table comes from immunoSEQ multiplex PCR, and its TCRdb copy is limited to in-frame clones, with some not included. The sample holds 130,000 to 150,000 clones, over 70% seen once. General study results and limits: Most of the TCR beta V segments (in an earlier analysis) were productive either about 87% or about 30% of the time. Later work showed greater clonal expansion in HLA-associated TCR beta chains than in equally common others. A later examination showed that TCR association rates differed by HLA locus, with DRB1 most and HLA-C fewest.

Turning to this clone: Its antigen is still unknown.

The source is a male donor in good health and CMV-seronegative. This chain links TRBV10-3 with TRBJ2-7; maybe TRBD1 (5 bases). The material sequenced was PBMCs. The CDR3 DNA follows: TGTGCCATCAGCAGTTCAGGGCGAAGCTACGAGCAGTACTTC. Translated, it gives CAISSSGRSYEQYF.